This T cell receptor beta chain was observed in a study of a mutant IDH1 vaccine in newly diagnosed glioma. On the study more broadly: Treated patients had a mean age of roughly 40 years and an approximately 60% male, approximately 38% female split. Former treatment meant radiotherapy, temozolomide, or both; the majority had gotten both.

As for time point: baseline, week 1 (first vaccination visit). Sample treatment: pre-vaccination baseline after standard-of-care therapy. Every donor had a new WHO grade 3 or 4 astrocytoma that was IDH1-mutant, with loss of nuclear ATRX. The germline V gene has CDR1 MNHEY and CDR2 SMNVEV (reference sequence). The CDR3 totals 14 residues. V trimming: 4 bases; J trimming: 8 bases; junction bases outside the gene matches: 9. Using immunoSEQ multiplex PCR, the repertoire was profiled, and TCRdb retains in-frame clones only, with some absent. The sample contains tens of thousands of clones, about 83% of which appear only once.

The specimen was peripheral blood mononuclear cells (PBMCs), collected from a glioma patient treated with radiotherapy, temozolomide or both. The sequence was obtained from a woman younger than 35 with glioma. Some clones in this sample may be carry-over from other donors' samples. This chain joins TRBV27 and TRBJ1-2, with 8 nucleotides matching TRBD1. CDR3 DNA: TGTGCCAGCAGTTCGACGGACAGGGTAGGCGGCTACACCTTC. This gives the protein CASSSTDRVGGYTF.